Listed here are 28 T cell receptor beta chains from one sample, sequenced in a study of T cell repertoires and HLA-DP antigens. The antigens these receptors bind are not known. Using immunoSEQ multiplex PCR, the repertoire was profiled, and TCRdb retains in-frame clones only, with some absent. The repertoire includes approximately 73,000 clones, roughly 78% of them detected once, and roughly 1.6% sits in the top ten. Material for sequencing was CD4+ T cells from PBMCs. These receptors were obtained from a man aged 55 to 70 in good health and CMV-seronegative.

This sequence joins TRBV10-3 and TRBJ2-7; perhaps TRBD2 as D (6 bases). Germline CDR1 and CDR2: ENHRY and SYGVKD. This CDR3 contains 12 residues. Trimming removed 4 bases at V and 4 bases at J, with 8 bases between. The CDR3 bases are TGTGCCATCAGTGTTGGGGGGTACGAGCAGTACTTC. Translated: CAISVGGYEQYF.

The chain is built from TRBV10-1 and TRBJ2-2; 8 positions match TRBD2. The length of the CDR3 is 16 residues. Per the germline V gene, CDR1 is WNHNN and CDR2 is SYGVQD (reference sequence). With 6 bases clipped from V and 6 bases from J, the junction kept 12 bases outside the gene matches. In DNA form, the CDR3 reads TGCGCCAGCAGATCCGGGAGGGACCAATACTCCGGGGAGCTGTTTTTT. Translated: CASRSGRDQYSGELFF.

The chain links TRBV4-1 to TRBJ1-5; 9 positions agree with TRBD1. J lost 5 bases, V lost 4 bases, and 3 bases had no gene match. The CDR3 spans 14 residues. CDR1 is MGHRA and CDR2 is YSYEKL in the germline V gene. CDR3 amino acids: CASSPRTGDQPQHF. The CDR3 DNA sequence: TGCGCCAGCAGCCCTCGGACAGGGGATCAGCCCCAGCATTTT.

The gene calls are TRBV6-5 and TRBJ2-3; TRBD1 matches at 9 bases. The germline gives CDR1 MNHEY, CDR2 SVGAGI. V shed 5 bases, J shed 0 bases, and the junction held 3 bases outside the gene matches. The CDR3 is 15 amino acids. CDR3: CASSGQGISTDTQYF. The CDR3 DNA sequence: TGTGCCAGCAGTGGACAGGGGATAAGCACAGATACGCAGTATTTT.

The rearrangement joins TRBV12-5 to TRBJ2-5, with D perhaps matching TRBD1 (6 bases). Trimming stripped 5 bases from V and 1 base from J, with 14 bases between. Per the germline V gene, CDR1 is LGHNT and CDR2 is FRNRAP. The CDR3 has 15 amino acids. The CDR3 coding sequence is TGTGCTAGTGGTCCACGGACAGTCATCCAAGAGACCCAGTACTTC. The encoded protein is CASGPRTVIQETQYF.

The chain combines TRBV28 with TRBJ1-2; D may be TRBD1 (6 bases). The V gene lost 10 bases and the J gene lost 1 base, with 13 bases spanning the gap. This CDR3 region has 13 residues. Looked up from germline, CDR1 is MDHEN and CDR2 is SYDVKM. The CDR3, as DNA: TGTGCCACCCGGACAGCTTATAACTATGGCTACACCTTC. Translating gives CATRTAYNYGYTF.

The rearrangement links TRBV21-1 to TRBJ1-4. TRBV21-1 is flagged as a pseudogene. This CDR3 has 17 residues. CDR3 coding DNA: TGTGCCAGCAGCAAATGGGAAGCCAAAGCAACTAATGAAAAACTGTTTTTT. The encoded protein is CASSKWEAKATNEKLFF.

The rearrangement joins TRBV5-1 to TRBJ1-6; 10 bases are a match to TRBD1. Trimming cost V 4 bases and J 7 bases; bases outside gene matches: 5. The germline V gene has CDR1 SGHRS and CDR2 YFSETQ. The CDR3 runs to 15 residues. CDR3 sequence reads: CASSPGGQGNSPLHF. Here the CDR3 DNA reads TGCGCCAGCAGCCCAGGGGGACAGGGGAATTCACCCCTCCACTTT.

The chain uses TRBV9 and TRBJ1-1; TRBD1 aligns across 9 bases. Trimming cost V 0 bases and J 2 bases; bases outside gene matches: 17. Germline CDR1 is SGDLS and CDR2 is YYNGEE. The CDR3 has 20 amino acids. CDR3 loop: CASSVEEGLWGTGTNTEAFF. As DNA, the CDR3 is TGTGCCAGCAGCGTAGAGGAAGGACTATGGGGGACAGGGACCAACACTGAAGCTTTCTTT.

The V and J genes are TRBV9 and TRBJ1-1; maybe TRBD1 (6 bases). V lost 5 bases, J lost 6 bases, and 20 bases lay in between. This CDR3 spans 15 amino acids. CDR1 is SGDLS, CDR2 YYNGEE, per germline. CDR3 bases: TGTGCCAGCAGTATTACGACCGGGGGCAATCCTGAAGCTTTCTTT. Its protein is CASSITTGGNPEAFF.

This clone has just a few counts. The chain links TRBV21-1 to TRBJ1-1; the tabulated D call, TRBD1, remains unverified against the DNA. TRBV21-1 is a pseudogene locus. The CDR3 has 10 amino acids. The DNA of the CDR3 is TGTGCCAGCAGCAATGATGGCGCTTTCTTT. This sequence encodes CASSNDGAFF.

The J gene is TRBJ2-7, the V gene TRBV28; 9 positions match TRBD1. This CDR3 is 15 amino acids long. The junction had 6 bases not matched to a gene; V was cut back by 6 bases and J by 0 bases. The germline V gene encodes CDR1 MDHEN and CDR2 SYDVKM. CDR3 sequence reads: CASRASGQGSYEQYF. In DNA, the CDR3 is TGTGCCAGCAGAGCTTCGGGACAGGGCTCCTACGAGCAGTACTTC.

The chain has TRBV6-1 and TRBJ2-5; 10 nucleotides line up with TRBD2. The CDR3 runs 14 residues. Unmatched junction bases numbered 9, after V lost 7 bases and J lost 7 bases. Germline-derived CDR1 and CDR2 are MNHNS and SASEGT. This CDR3 is CASTASGGPGTQYF. In DNA, the CDR3 is TGTGCCAGCACGGCTAGCGGGGGACCAGGGACCCAGTACTTC.

This clone was seen a single time. CDR3 residues: CASSLSGTAYEQYF. The CDR3 region has the DNA TGTGCCAGCAGCCTCTCCGGGACAGCCTACGAGCAGTACTTC. The J gene is TRBJ2-7, the V gene TRBV7-8; 7 positions agree with TRBD1. Trimming cost V 5 bases and J 2 bases; bases outside gene matches: 6. The CDR3 has 14 amino acids. Germline CDR1 reads SGHVS; CDR2 reads FQNEAQ.

The genes are TRBV27 and TRBJ2-3; D may be TRBD2 (6 bases). V was clipped by 7 bases and J by 0 bases, with 14 bases between them. Germline V lookup: CDR1 MNHEY, CDR2 SMNVEV (reference sequence). This CDR3 spans 15 amino acids. The CDR3 is CASTSLRGSTDTQYF. The CDR3 DNA sequence: TGTGCCAGCACCTCCCTCCGGGGGAGCACAGATACGCAGTATTTT.

CDR3 sequence (DNA): TGTGCCAGTAGTATATTCCCAAGGGGGCCCTATGGCTACACCTTC. It encodes CASSIFPRGPYGYTF. This chain connects TRBV19 to TRBJ1-2; TRBD1 matches at 7 bases. Germline CDR1 and CDR2: LNHDA and SQIVND (reference sequence). Trimming took 2 bases from V and 4 from J; bases not matched to a gene: 7. CDR3 length: 15 residues.

The chain uses TRBV18 and TRBJ1-4, with 8 bases that match TRBD1. From germline, CDR1 is KGHSH and CDR2 LQKENI. The CDR3 has 16 residues. V was pared by 3 bases and J by 4 bases, with 7 bases of the junction left unmatched. CDR3 nucleotide sequence: TGTGCCAGCTCACCGAGGAAGGGACAGGTTAATGAAAAACTGTTTTTT. Its translation is CASSPRKGQVNEKLFF.

This clone has a single count. The chain joins TRBV4-3 to TRBJ1-1, with a tentative D call TRBD1 (6 bases). The ends were cut back, 4 bases at V and 4 bases at J, with 16 bases in the middle. CDR1 and CDR2 (germline): LGHNA, YSLEER. The CDR3 is 15 residues long. The CDR3 spells CASSRTYRARTEAFF. In nucleotides, the CDR3 is TGCGCCAGCAGCCGGACCTACAGGGCTCGCACTGAAGCTTTCTTT.

This clone has at least ten counts. The chain carries TRBV7-9 and TRBJ1-2; maybe TRBD1 (5 bases). V lost 2 bases, J lost 8 bases, and 21 bases lay in between. The CDR3 is made up of 16 amino acids. CDR1 is SEHNR, CDR2 FQNEAQ, per germline (reference sequence). Here the CDR3 DNA reads TGTGCCAGCAGCTTATTAGGGGCGGCTAGCGCCCCGGGCTACACCTTC. Encoded protein: CASSLLGAASAPGYTF.

The V and J genes are TRBV19 and TRBJ1-4, with D uncertain. V was pared by 5 bases and J by 10 bases, with 20 bases between. Germline values: CDR1 LNHDA, CDR2 SQIVND (reference sequence). The length of the CDR3 is 15 residues. CDR3 region: CASSVRGAGFGKLFF. The CDR3 DNA follows: TGTGCCAGTAGTGTACGGGGAGCGGGTTTCGGAAAACTGTTTTTT.

The chain carries TRBV4-2 and TRBJ2-1; TRBD2 might be the D (6 bases). Germline V gene data show CDR1 as LGHNA and CDR2 as YNFKEQ. V lost 0 bases and J 4 bases, leaving 16 bases between the germline ends. The CDR3 runs to 17 residues. DNA of the CDR3: TGTGCCAGCAGCCAAGAAGGTCGGAGCGGGTCTTACAATGAGCAGTTCTTC. It codes for CASSQEGRSGSYNEQFF.

This chain connects TRBV6-6 to TRBJ2-3, with D tentatively TRBD1 or TRBD2 (5 bases each). Germline CDR1 is MNHNY and CDR2 is SVGAGI (reference sequence). The CDR3 consists of 15 residues. Trimming removed 7 bases at V and 0 bases at J, with 14 bases between. The CDR3 DNA is TGTGCCAGCACTCCCGGGACGTTTAGCACAGATACGCAGTATTTT. Its protein is CASTPGTFSTDTQYF.

The chain couples TRBV7-9 to TRBJ2-2; D gene ambiguous. The germline CDR1 and CDR2 sequences are SEHNR and FQNEAQ (reference sequence). V was clipped by 0 bases and J by 6 bases, with 2 bases between them. The CDR3 sequence is 12 residues long. The CDR3: CASSLAPGELFF. The CDR3 bases are TGTGCCAGCAGCTTAGCGCCCGGGGAGCTGTTTTTT.

The chain is built from TRBV4-2 and TRBJ2-2; D is perhaps TRBD2 (5 bases). The CDR3 runs to 17 residues. V was shortened by 0 bases and J by 2 bases, with 13 bases between the two germline ends. CDR1 LGHNA and CDR2 YNFKEQ come from the germline V gene. CDR3 amino acids: CASSQEASMGNTGELFF. DNA for the CDR3: TGTGCCAGCAGCCAAGAAGCTAGCATGGGAAACACCGGGGAGCTGTTTTTT.

V is TRBV15 and J is TRBJ2-1; possible D gene TRBD1, 6 bases. The CDR3 length is 17 residues. With 0 bases removed from V and 7 bases from J, the gap between germline ends came to 19 bases. Germline assignment: CDR1 LNHNV and CDR2 YYDKDF (reference sequence). Here the CDR3 DNA reads TGTGCCACCAGCAGAGATCCCCCAGGGGTAGCATGGAATGAGCAGTTCTTC. Protein: CATSRDPPGVAWNEQFF.

Only one count was recorded for this clone. J is TRBJ2-6 and V is TRBV19, with D perhaps being TRBD1 or TRBD2 (6 bases each). Germline loops: CDR1 LNHDA, CDR2 SQIVND (reference sequence). Trimming cost V 10 bases and J 2 bases, with 12 bases left between them. CDR3 length: 14 amino acids. CDR3 amino acids: CATSRGAGANVLTF. CDR3 coding DNA: TGTGCCACCTCAAGGGGGGCTGGGGCCAACGTCCTGACTTTC. Combining the CDR3 with reference TRBV19 and TRBJ2-6 gives the whole variable domain DGGITQSPKYLFRKEGQNVTLSCEQNLNHDAMYWYRQDPGQGLRLIYYSQIVNDFQKGDIAEGYSVSREKKESFPLTVTSAQKNPTAFYLCATSRGAGANVLTFGAGSRLTVL.

This chain joins TRBV30 and TRBJ2-5; D may match TRBD1 or TRBD2 (6 bases each). Germline V gene lookup returns CDR1 GTSNPN and CDR2 SVGIG (reference sequence). Trimming cost V 5 bases and J 5 bases, with 18 bases left between them. This CDR3 is built from 14 residues. This chain's CDR3 is CAWGGQAPRETQYF. The CDR3 DNA sequence: TGTGCCTGGGGGGGGCAGGCCCCCCGGGAGACCCAGTACTTC.

The chain joins TRBV2 to TRBJ1-3; TRBD1 might be the D (6 bases). This CDR3 is 15 amino acids long. V shed 4 bases and J shed 4 bases, with 14 bases lying between them. Germline V lookup: CDR1 SNHLY, CDR2 FYNNEI. The CDR3 DNA reads TGTGCCAGCAGTGCGAGTGGGGGGCCAGGAAACACCATATATTTT. Translation gives CASSASGGPGNTIYF.